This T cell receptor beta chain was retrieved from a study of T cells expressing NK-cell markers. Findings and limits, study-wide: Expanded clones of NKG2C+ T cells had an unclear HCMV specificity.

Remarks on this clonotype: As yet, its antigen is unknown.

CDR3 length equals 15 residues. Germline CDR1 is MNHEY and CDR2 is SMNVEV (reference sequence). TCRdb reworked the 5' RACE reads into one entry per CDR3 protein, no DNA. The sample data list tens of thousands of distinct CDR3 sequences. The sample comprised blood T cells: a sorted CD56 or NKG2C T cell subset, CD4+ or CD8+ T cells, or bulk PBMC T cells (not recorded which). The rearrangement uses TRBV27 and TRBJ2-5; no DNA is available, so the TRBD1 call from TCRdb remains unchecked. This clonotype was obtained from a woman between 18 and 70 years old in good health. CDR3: CASSRYPGGSETQYF.